Each of the 6 T cell receptor beta chains below was sequenced from the same sample in a study of T cell clonotyping in hematopoietic cell transplantation. Libraries were prepared by immunoSEQ multiplex PCR; TCRdb keeps only in-frame clonotypes and omits some of them. The table includes about 16,000 clones, 93% detected once. Noted time point: recipient sample about 28 days before transplant, after cytoreduction. The sample consisted of peripheral blood mononuclear cells, taken before stem cell transplant. These receptors were obtained from a young man with biphenotypic leukemia. Some clones in this sample may be carry-over from other donors' samples.

The V gene is TRBV30, the J gene TRBJ1-5; 8 nucleotides align to TRBD1. V shed 2 bases, J shed 1 base, and the junction held 1 base outside the gene matches. CDR1 is GTSNPN, CDR2 SVGIG, per germline (reference sequence). The CDR3 spans 14 residues. The DNA of the CDR3 is TGTGCCTGGAGTCGGACAGGGAGCAATCAGCCCCAGCATTTT. Amino acid sequence: CAWSRTGSNQPQHF.

In this sample, this clone turned up once. This chain connects TRBV19 to TRBJ1-2, with 8 bases identical to TRBD1. The germline V gene has CDR1 LNHDA and CDR2 SQIVND (reference sequence). The CDR3 is 14 residues long. Trimming took 5 bases from V and 3 from J; bases not matched to a gene: 5. The CDR3 is CASSAGTGYYGYTF. CDR3 in DNA: TGTGCCAGTAGTGCTGGGACAGGATACTATGGCTACACCTTC.

This chain links TRBV5-1 with TRBJ1-1, with 9 bases lining up with TRBD1. CDR3 length: 17 amino acids. Germline loops: CDR1 SGHRS, CDR2 YFSETQ. V gave up 6 bases and J gave up 0 bases; unmatched junction bases: 12. DNA for the CDR3: TGCGCCAGCACCTCGTTCGGAACAGGGGGCCTGAACACTGAAGCTTTCTTT. The encoded protein is CASTSFGTGGLNTEAFF. The full variable domain, its missing parts supplied by reference TRBV5-1 and TRBJ1-1, is KAGVTQTPRYLIKTRGQQVTLSCSPISGHRSVSWYQQTPGQGLQFLFEYFSETQRNKGNFPGRFSGRQFSNSRSEMNVSTLELGDSALYLCASTSFGTGGLNTEAFFGQGTRLTVV.

This clone was seen a handful of times. This rearrangement joins TRBV6-5 to TRBJ2-6, with a possible D match to TRBD1 (6 bases). V lost 2 bases and J 4 bases, leaving 9 bases between the germline ends. CDR1 and CDR2 (germline): MNHEY, SVGAGI. This CDR3 is 15 amino acids long. The CDR3 DNA is TGTGCCAGCAGTTACGCAGGGGTCGGGGCCAACGTCCTGACTTTC. As protein: CASSYAGVGANVLTF.

Turning to this clone: Other DNA variants within this sample encode the same CDR3. The chain recombines TRBV4-3 with TRBJ2-7; 11 bases fit TRBD1. The germline V gene has CDR1 LGHNA and CDR2 YSLEER. This CDR3 has 16 residues. The junction had 4 bases not matched to a gene; V was cut back by 0 bases and J by 3 bases. The CDR3 protein is CASSQESGTGGYEQYF. CDR3 sequence (DNA): TGCGCCAGCAGCCAAGAATCGGGGACAGGGGGCTACGAGCAGTACTTC.

CDR3 region: CAISGFTGELFF. Written as DNA, the CDR3 is TGTGCCATCAGCGGGTTTACCGGGGAGCTGTTTTTT. V usage is TRBV10-3 and J usage is TRBJ2-2; no reliable D call. V was cut by 6 bases and J by 5 bases, with 7 bases left in between. This CDR3 comprises 12 residues. Germline V lookup: CDR1 ENHRY, CDR2 SYGVKD.